The clone carrying this T cell receptor (beta chain) was counted only a few times. The CDR3 consists of 14 residues. The V end was cut by 0 bases, the J end by 7 bases, with 13 bases between. Germline loops: CDR1 SGHDT, CDR2 YYEEEE. The sample belongs to a study of cytomegalovirus exposure and HLA in healthy donors. PCR involved 60 Vbeta and 13 Jbeta primers. Sequenced by immunoSEQ multiplex PCR; TCRdb stores in-frame clones only, minus some. The sample has some 120,000 clones, over 15% seen once. The chain uses TRBV5-6 and TRBJ1-1, with a tentative D call TRBD1 (5 bases). The sequence derives from a female donor in good health and CMV-seropositive. Sample: PBMCs. The CDR3: CASSLEPEGIEAFF. The CDR3 nucleotides read TGTGCCAGCAGCTTGGAGCCGGAGGGGATTGAAGCTTTCTTT.